What follows are 29 T cell receptor beta chains derived from one specimen sequenced in a study of blood T cell repertoires in COVID-19. The protocol was immunoSEQ multiplex PCR, while the TCRdb copy is restricted to in-frame clones and leaves out a portion. The table lists tens of thousands of clones, 65% to 85% of them singletons. The material sequenced was peripheral blood. These receptors originate from a human donor in a cohort sampled during active COVID-19.

The chain links TRBV6-2 or TRBV6-3 to TRBJ2-7, with 7 bases identical to TRBD1. Trimming removed 3 bases from V and 2 bases from J; junction bases left unmatched: 19. The CDR3 consists of 19 residues. The germline CDR1 and CDR2 sequences are MNHEY and SVGEGT. The CDR3, as DNA: TGTGCCAGCAGTTATCCCACCGCTCGTCCTCGGGACAGCACCTACGAGCAGTACTTC. Translated, it gives CASSYPTARPRDSTYEQYF.

This clone was counted a few times. The rearrangement joins TRBV4-2 to TRBJ2-7, with D perhaps TRBD1 (6 bases). CDR1 is LGHNA, CDR2 YNFKEQ, per germline. V was cut by 1 base and J by 3 bases, with 10 bases left in between. The CDR3 loop spans 14 amino acids. CDR3 protein: CASSQGSGDYEQYF. The DNA for the CDR3 is TGTGCCAGCAGCCAAGGTTCAGGGGACTACGAGCAGTACTTC.

The rearrangement uses TRBV18 and TRBJ1-4, with TRBD1 identical over 8 bases. The V and J ends lost 6 bases and 0 bases, in that order; junction bases with no gene match: 6. Germline CDR1 is KGHSH and CDR2 is LQKENI. This CDR3 has 16 residues. CDR3 bases: TGTGCCAGCTCCCAGGGGGCTTCTGCAACTAATGAAAAACTGTTTTTT. Protein product: CASSQGASATNEKLFF.

The CDR3 here is CASSPRSGGNTGELFF. CDR3 DNA: TGTGCCAGCTCACCACGTAGCGGGGGGAACACCGGGGAGCTGTTTTTT. The chain recombines TRBV18 with TRBJ2-2; 9 bases fit TRBD2. This CDR3 spans 16 amino acids. Germline CDR1 KGHSH, CDR2 LQKENI. V was clipped by 1 base and J by 1 base; unmatched bases: 1.

The chain links TRBV9 to TRBJ1-1, with 8 bases that match TRBD1. Germline CDR1 reads SGDLS; CDR2 reads YYNGEE. This CDR3 comprises 17 residues. With 4 bases clipped from V and 1 base from J, the junction kept 12 bases outside the gene matches. The CDR3 loop is CASSHGTGMIQNTEAFF. Here the CDR3 DNA reads TGTGCCAGCAGCCACGGGACAGGAATGATCCAGAACACTGAAGCTTTCTTT.

V usage is TRBV6-6 and J usage is TRBJ2-1; 10 bases match TRBD1. V lost 5 bases to trimming and J lost 8 bases; unmatched junction nucleotides: 15. Looked up from germline, CDR1 is MNHNY and CDR2 is SVGAGI (reference sequence). The CDR3 extends over 17 amino acids. The CDR3 sequence: CASSPQRGQGRIHEQFF. CDR3 DNA: TGTGCCAGCAGTCCTCAGAGGGGACAGGGGCGGATACATGAGCAGTTCTTC.

About this clone: Germline is not matched at one junction end, which may reflect a read error. This chain links TRBV7-7 with TRBJ2-2; D remains unclear. Germline CDR1 reads SSHAT; CDR2 reads FNYEAQ (reference sequence). The length of the CDR3 is 13 residues. CDR3 in amino acids: CASSPFVTGELFF. CDR3 nucleotides: TGTGCTAGCAGCCCGTTTGTCACCGGGGAGCTGTTTTTT.

This clone was picked up a small number of times. This chain connects TRBV7-9 to TRBJ1-3, with D unresolved. Germline CDR1 reads SEHNR; CDR2 reads FQNEAQ (reference sequence). Trimming removed 6 bases from V and 0 bases from J, with 12 bases in between. The CDR3 is 15 amino acids. CDR3 amino acids: CASSATAFSGNTIYF. The CDR3 DNA sequence: TGTGCCAGCAGTGCTACAGCCTTCTCTGGAAACACCATATATTTT. The complete variable domain, with remaining parts taken from reference TRBV7-9 and TRBJ1-3, reads DTGVSQNPRHKITKRGQNVTFRCDPISEHNRLYWYRQTLGQGPEFLTYFQNEAQLEKSRLLSDRFSAERPKGSFSTLEIQRTEQGDSAMYLCASSATAFSGNTIYFGEGSWLTVV.

The J gene is TRBJ2-7, the V gene TRBV28; possibly TRBD1 for D (6 bases). The V gene's germline CDR1 is MDHEN and CDR2 SYDVKM. This CDR3 is built from 14 residues. Trimming left V 9 bases short and J 1 base short, with 16 bases between. This CDR3 is CASFRGGESYEQYF. CDR3 coding DNA: TGTGCCAGTTTCCGAGGGGGTGAGTCCTACGAGCAGTACTTC. Full variable domain (missing parts from reference TRBV28 and TRBJ2-7): DVKVTQSSRYLVKRTGEKVFLECVQDMDHENMFWYRQDPGLGLRLIYFSYDVKMKEKGDIPEGYSVSREKKERFSLILESASTNQTSMYLCASFRGGESYEQYFGPGTRLTVT.

The CDR3 region has the DNA TGTGCCAGCAGGGGACCCAGGGGTACCGGGGAGCTGTTTTTT. It is translated as CASRGPRGTGELFF. J is TRBJ2-2 and V is TRBV6-6; the D gene is possibly TRBD1 (6 bases). V lost 6 bases to trimming and J lost 5 bases, with 13 bases between them. The CDR3 spans 14 residues. From germline, CDR1 is MNHNY and CDR2 SVGAGI (reference sequence).

This chain uses TRBV2 with TRBJ2-3; 14 positions match TRBD2. Trimming took 5 bases from V and 4 from J; bases not matched to a gene: 5. Germline CDR1 is SNHLY and CDR2 is FYNNEI. This CDR3 has 16 residues. The CDR3 sequence is CASSRLAGGPADTQYF. DNA of the CDR3: TGTGCCAGCAGTAGACTAGCGGGGGGGCCGGCAGATACGCAGTATTTT.

The gene calls are TRBV3-1 (or the pseudogene TRBV3-2) and TRBJ2-7, with 8 bases matching TRBD1. CDR3 length: 14 residues. J was trimmed by 6 bases and V by 4 bases; bases with no gene match: 8. The germline gives CDR1 LGHDT, CDR2 YNNKEL (reference sequence). The CDR3 region is CASSPGTGQGEQYF. DNA for the CDR3: TGTGCCAGCAGCCCTGGGACAGGTCAGGGCGAGCAGTACTTC.

The J gene is TRBJ1-4, the V gene TRBV11-3, with D uncertain. There are 14 residues in the CDR3. V dropped 3 bases and J dropped 8 bases, with 13 bases sitting between them. Germline V CDR1 and CDR2: SGHNT, YENEEA. CDR3 protein: CASSLRSSGEKLFF. The CDR3 DNA is TGTGCCAGCAGCTTGCGCAGCTCGGGGGAAAAACTGTTTTTT.

J is TRBJ1-3 and V is TRBV28; 9 nucleotides agree with TRBD1. In germline, CDR1 is MDHEN, CDR2 SYDVKM. J lost 1 base, V lost 4 bases, and 2 bases had no gene match. The length of the CDR3 is 15 residues. CDR3 sequence: CASSSTGGSGNTIYF. The CDR3 bases are TGTGCCAGCAGTTCGACAGGGGGATCTGGAAACACCATATATTTT.

V and J are TRBV5-5 and TRBJ1-1; D is uncertain. CDR1 is SGHKS, CDR2 YYEKEE, per germline (reference sequence). This CDR3 has 11 amino acids. The V end was cut by 5 bases, the J end by 3 bases, with 5 bases between. CDR3 sequence (DNA): TGTGCCAGCAGATTAGACACTGAAGCTTTCTTT. Translating gives CASRLDTEAFF.

This clone was found once. The chain couples TRBV5-6 to TRBJ1-1; 8 positions agree with TRBD1. Per germline, CDR1 SGHDT and CDR2 YYEEEE. CDR3 length: 13 amino acids. Losses at the gene ends were 5 bases for V and 7 bases for J; bases not matched to a gene: 7. The CDR3 DNA follows: TGTGCCAGCAGACAAGGGACAGGCCTTGAAGCTTTCTTT. It encodes CASRQGTGLEAFF. The entire variable domain, with the rest obtained from reference TRBV5-6 and TRBJ1-1, is as follows: DAGVTQSPTHLIKTRGQQVTLRCSPKSGHDTVSWYQQALGQGPQFIFQYYEEEERQRGNFPDRFSGHQFPNYSSELNVNALLLGDSALYLCASRQGTGLEAFFGQGTRLTVV.

The chain couples TRBV27 to TRBJ1-2, with 10 bases lining up with TRBD1. From germline, CDR1 is MNHEY and CDR2 SMNVEV (reference sequence). V shed 2 bases, J shed 3 bases, and the junction held 6 bases outside the gene matches. The CDR3 has 16 amino acids. CDR3 sequence reads: CASSLGTGVPYYGYTF. DNA for the CDR3: TGTGCCAGCAGTTTAGGGACAGGGGTCCCCTACTATGGCTACACCTTC.

V is TRBV12-3 or TRBV12-4 and J is TRBJ2-3; TRBD2 agrees at 8 bases. V trimming: 3 bases; J trimming: 5 bases; junction bases outside the gene matches: 1. CDR3 length: 13 amino acids. In DNA form, the CDR3 reads TGTGCCAGCAGTTTGGCGGGAGGAGATACGCAGTATTTT. Translated, it gives CASSLAGGDTQYF.

The V call is TRBV7-2, the J call TRBJ1-2; 7 positions match TRBD1. Unmatched junction bases numbered 11, after V lost 3 bases and J lost 7 bases. The CDR3 totals 15 residues. Germline CDR1 SGHTA, CDR2 FQGNSA. The CDR3 loop reads CASSFFPTGTGGYTF. CDR3 bases: TGTGCCAGCAGCTTTTTCCCGACAGGGACTGGTGGCTACACCTTC.

The chain uses TRBV4-3 and TRBJ2-1; TRBD2 matches at 10 bases. Germline V gene lookup returns CDR1 LGHNA and CDR2 YSLEER. This CDR3 spans 16 amino acids. V shed 1 base and J 9 bases; nucleotides not matched to a gene: 9. The CDR3 region is CASSQGAAGGPSEQFF. The DNA for the CDR3 is TGCGCCAGCAGCCAAGGAGCAGCGGGGGGGCCCTCTGAGCAGTTCTTC.

This clone was seen only once. The chain carries TRBV6-6 and TRBJ2-7; TRBD1 agrees at 8 bases. This CDR3 contains 14 residues. Trimming cost V 2 bases and J 4 bases; bases outside gene matches: 4. Germline V lookup: CDR1 MNHNY, CDR2 SVGAGI (reference sequence). CDR3 bases: TGTGCCAGCAGTTACCAGACAGGGGAGTACGAGCAGTACTTC. Its protein product is CASSYQTGEYEQYF.

The chain employs TRBV28 and TRBJ1-2; 11 nucleotides match TRBD1. Germline-derived CDR1 and CDR2 are MDHEN and SYDVKM. The CDR3 sequence is 13 residues long. V gave up 10 bases and J gave up 2 bases; unmatched junction bases: 3. CDR3 loop: CAIGQGANYGYTF. CDR3 nucleotides: TGTGCCATCGGACAGGGGGCGAACTATGGCTACACCTTC.

The rearrangement joins TRBV29-1 to TRBJ1-3, with D perhaps matching TRBD1 (6 bases). Trimming took off 6 bases at V and 3 bases at J, with 12 bases between the two ends. Germline-derived CDR1 and CDR2 are SQVTM and ANQGSEA. This CDR3 contains 13 residues. The CDR3 region is CSVGGGVGNTIYF. The CDR3 region has the DNA TGCAGCGTCGGCGGGGGCGTTGGAAACACCATATATTTT.

The genes are TRBV5-4 and TRBJ1-4; 10 bases fit TRBD1. The CDR3 is 13 amino acids. Unmatched junction bases numbered 7, after V lost 0 bases and J lost 17 bases. Germline CDR1 is SGHNT and CDR2 is YYREEE (reference sequence). This CDR3 is CASSLEPDRGLFF. The CDR3 DNA is TGTGCCAGCAGCTTGGAGCCCGACAGGGGGCTTTTTTTT.

The rearrangement uses TRBV4-1 and TRBJ2-1; 7 bases agree with TRBD2. In germline, CDR1 is MGHRA, CDR2 YSYEKL. V lost 3 bases, J lost 2 bases, and 4 bases stayed unmatched. This CDR3 region has 15 residues. CDR3 sequence: CASSQTGGAYNEQFF. The CDR3 DNA reads TGCGCCAGCAGCCAGACGGGAGGTGCCTACAATGAGCAGTTCTTC.

The chain joins TRBV4-1 to TRBJ1-2; TRBD1 matches 8 bases. CDR1 and CDR2 from the germline V gene are MGHRA and YSYEKL. V trimming: 1 base; J trimming: 3 bases; junction bases outside the gene matches: 13. This CDR3 region has 18 residues. The CDR3 DNA reads as TGCGCCAGCAGCCAAGGACCTGTAGGCAGGGGGCGCGACTATGGCTACACCTTC. Protein sequence: CASSQGPVGRGRDYGYTF.

DNA of the CDR3: TGTGCCAGCAGTGTAAGACTAGCGGGGGCCCGGGGGCAGTTCTTC. This sequence encodes CASSVRLAGARGQFF. V gene TRBV2 combines with J gene TRBJ2-1; 12 bases fit TRBD2. V shed 4 bases and J 12 bases; nucleotides not matched to a gene: 10. Per the germline V gene, CDR1 is SNHLY and CDR2 is FYNNEI. The CDR3 is 15 residues long.

This clone was counted between two and nine times. The chain couples TRBV12-3 or TRBV12-4 to TRBJ2-1; TRBD2 is a possible D gene (5 bases). V lost 5 bases to trimming and J lost 13 bases, with 18 bases between them. The CDR3 extends over 13 amino acids. In DNA form, the CDR3 reads TGTGCCAGCAGTCCCCCGGGAAGGACGGGTCAGTTCTTC. As protein: CASSPPGRTGQFF.

Points on this clone: The junction departs from germline at one end; a sequencing error may be responsible. The V call is TRBV6-1, the J call TRBJ2-7, with 9 bases identical to TRBD1. In germline, CDR1 is MNHNS, CDR2 SASEGT. The CDR3 has 14 amino acids. The CDR3 region is CASSENRGQGQRVF. The CDR3 DNA reads as TGTGCCAGCAGTGAAAATAGGGGACAGGGACAAAGGGTCTTC.